These T cell receptor beta chains were read from a single sample in a study of T cell repertoires in aging, cancer and after chemotherapy. Each CDR3 protein gets one entry after TCRdb re-called the multiplex PCR reads with MiXCR. Here the sample spans over 8,000 distinct CDR3 sequences, 30% to 40% being singletons. Sequencing input: blood. These receptors all stem from a human donor in good health. Each CDR3 is given with its conserved first and last residue. The order of the fields is V gene, D gene, clone size, J gene, CDR3 DNA, CDR3 protein. A D gene is named only where the DNA matches it firmly. Only part of the rows carry a size: once, few, many, or a class if the clone is expanded.

v_call: TRBV20-1
d_call: TRBD1
clone_size: few
j_call: TRBJ1-2
cdr3_nt: TGCAGTGCTAGAGGGGACAGGGTTTATGGCTACACCTTC
cdr3_aa: CSARGDRVYGYTF

v_call: TRBV7-2
d_call: NA
clone_size: few
j_call: TRBJ1-2
cdr3_nt: TGTGCCAGCAGCTTAGGATGGGCGGGAGTTCAGGGCTACACCTTC
cdr3_aa: CASSLGWAGVQGYTF

v_call: TRBV6-6
d_call: NA
clone_size: few
j_call: TRBJ1-3
cdr3_nt: TGTGCCAGCAGTTATCCCCGTAACACCATATATTTT
cdr3_aa: CASSYPRNTIYF

v_call: TRBV20-1
d_call: NA
clone_size: NA
j_call: TRBJ2-4
cdr3_nt: TGCAGTGCCCCCAATTCGCCTCGGCCAAACATTCAGTACTTC
cdr3_aa: CSAPNSPRPNIQYF

v_call: TRBV11-2
d_call: NA
clone_size: few
j_call: TRBJ2-3
cdr3_nt: TGTGCCAGCAGCTTAGGTCCCGACCGACGCACAGATACGCAGTATTTT
cdr3_aa: CASSLGPDRRTDTQYF

v_call: TRBV19
d_call: NA
clone_size: NA
j_call: TRBJ1-5
cdr3_nt: TGTGCCAGTAGTATACACAGGGACGGTCAGCCCCAGCATTTT
cdr3_aa: CASSIHRDGQPQHF

v_call: TRBV7-9
d_call: NA
clone_size: few
j_call: TRBJ1-5
cdr3_nt: TGTGCCAGCAGCTCCCCGGGGGCTCAGCATTTT
cdr3_aa: CASSSPGAQHF

v_call: TRBV5-1
d_call: NA
clone_size: few
j_call: TRBJ2-1
cdr3_nt: TGCGCCAGCAGCTTGGGACAGGCATACAATGAGCAGTTCTTC
cdr3_aa: CASSLGQAYNEQFF

v_call: TRBV6-1
d_call: TRBD2
clone_size: few
j_call: TRBJ2-3
cdr3_nt: TGTGCCAGCAGCATAGCGGGGGGGTACTCAGATACGCAGTATTTT
cdr3_aa: CASSIAGGYSDTQYF

v_call: TRBV20-1
d_call: TRBD1
clone_size: once
j_call: TRBJ2-1
cdr3_nt: TGCAGTGCTAGAGCCTACCTCGAACAGACAACCCAGGGGGTTGAGCAGTTCTTC
cdr3_aa: CSARAYLEQTTQGVEQFF

v_call: TRBV29-1
d_call: NA
clone_size: medium-sized
j_call: TRBJ1-3
cdr3_nt: TGCAGCGTTGAAAGCAGATCTGGAAACACCATATATTTT
cdr3_aa: CSVESRSGNTIYF

v_call: TRBV20-1
d_call: NA
clone_size: NA
j_call: TRBJ2-3
cdr3_nt: TGCAGTGCCACTCGGATTGGCTGGCGCACAGATACGCAGTATTTT
cdr3_aa: CSATRIGWRTDTQYF

v_call: TRBV4-3
d_call: NA
clone_size: NA
j_call: TRBJ2-3
cdr3_nt: TGCGCCAGCAGCCAAGGCCTAGCGAGTTTATTAGATACGCAGTATTTT
cdr3_aa: CASSQGLASLLDTQYF

v_call: TRBV6-6
d_call: NA
clone_size: once
j_call: TRBJ1-5
cdr3_nt: TGTGCCAGCGGGCCCCACACGGGAGTGGGGGGCAATCAGCCCCAGCATTTT
cdr3_aa: CASGPHTGVGGNQPQHF

v_call: TRBV18
d_call: TRBD1
clone_size: few
j_call: TRBJ2-1
cdr3_nt: TGTGCCAGCTCACCAGGACAGGGATGGGGCAATGAGCAGTTCTTC
cdr3_aa: CASSPGQGWGNEQFF

v_call: TRBV7-2
d_call: TRBD1
clone_size: NA
j_call: TRBJ2-3
cdr3_nt: TGTGCCAGCAGCCCTACAGGGGTGGGCACAGATACGCAGTATTTT
cdr3_aa: CASSPTGVGTDTQYF

v_call: TRBV12-3/TRBV12-4
d_call: TRBD1
clone_size: NA
j_call: TRBJ2-7
cdr3_nt: TGTGCCAGCAGTTTTGGACAGGGGTGGGTCGGGGAGCAGTACTTC
cdr3_aa: CASSFGQGWVGEQYF

v_call: TRBV29-1
d_call: TRBD1
clone_size: NA
j_call: TRBJ1-3
cdr3_nt: TGCAGCGTTCCCGGGACAGCCAGAGACGGACACACCATATATTTT
cdr3_aa: CSVPGTARDGHTIYF

v_call: TRBV7-6
d_call: NA
clone_size: NA
j_call: TRBJ2-2
cdr3_nt: TGTGCCAGCAGCTCCCCGGGACAAAAGGCCGGGGAGCTGTTTTTT
cdr3_aa: CASSSPGQKAGELFF

v_call: TRBV5-4
d_call: TRBD1
clone_size: NA
j_call: TRBJ2-1
cdr3_nt: TGTGCCAGCAGCCGAAGACAGGGGCGGGAGCAGTTCTTC
cdr3_aa: CASSRRQGREQFF

v_call: TRBV6-5
d_call: TRBD1
clone_size: few
j_call: TRBJ1-1
cdr3_nt: TGTGCCAGCAGTCCGGGACAGGGGGTCACTGAAGCTTTCTTT
cdr3_aa: CASSPGQGVTEAFF

v_call: TRBV6-5
d_call: TRBD1
clone_size: NA
j_call: TRBJ1-1
cdr3_nt: TGTGCCAGCAGAAACAGGGGAAGGAACACTGAAGCTTTCTTT
cdr3_aa: CASRNRGRNTEAFF

v_call: TRBV19
d_call: NA
clone_size: few
j_call: TRBJ1-6
cdr3_nt: TGTGCCAGTAGTGGGGGGGGCATCTCCCCACCCCTCCACTTT
cdr3_aa: CASSGGGISPPLHF

v_call: TRBV10-3
d_call: NA
clone_size: few
j_call: TRBJ2-7
cdr3_nt: TGTGCCATCAGCACCGCGTACGGGAGCTACGAGCAGTACTTC
cdr3_aa: CAISTAYGSYEQYF

v_call: TRBV20-1
d_call: TRBD1
clone_size: few
j_call: TRBJ1-2
cdr3_nt: TGCAGTGCTGCCTTCGGGACAGGGGCCGGCTACACCTTC
cdr3_aa: CSAAFGTGAGYTF

v_call: TRBV20-1
d_call: NA
clone_size: NA
j_call: TRBJ2-3
cdr3_nt: TGCAGTGCTAGAGACGCCAGGATAGGAAGCACAGATACGCAGTATTTT
cdr3_aa: CSARDARIGSTDTQYF

v_call: TRBV20-1
d_call: NA
clone_size: NA
j_call: TRBJ2-7
cdr3_nt: TGCAGTGCCCCAAACGGCTACGAGCAGTACTTC
cdr3_aa: CSAPNGYEQYF

v_call: TRBV7-2
d_call: TRBD2
clone_size: NA
j_call: TRBJ2-7
cdr3_nt: TGTGCCAGCAGCTTCGACAGCTTACCGGGACTAGCGGGATATGAGCAGTACTTC
cdr3_aa: CASSFDSLPGLAGYEQYF

v_call: TRBV6-1
d_call: NA
clone_size: NA
j_call: TRBJ1-6
cdr3_nt: TGTGCCACCCGGACAGATGAGAGTATCCCCCTCCACTTT
cdr3_aa: CATRTDESIPLHF

v_call: TRBV19
d_call: TRBD2
clone_size: NA
j_call: TRBJ2-5
cdr3_nt: TGTGCCAGCAGCGCGGGACTAGCGGGGGGTTCATTTGAGACCCAGTACTTC
cdr3_aa: CASSAGLAGGSFETQYF

v_call: TRBV7-2
d_call: NA
clone_size: few
j_call: TRBJ2-7
cdr3_nt: TGTGCCAGCACCGATTACAAATCCTACGAGCAGTACTTC
cdr3_aa: CASTDYKSYEQYF

v_call: TRBV24-1
d_call: NA
clone_size: few
j_call: TRBJ1-2
cdr3_nt: TGTGCCACCAGTAGTTCCCGAACGCTTGAGAGCTACACCTTC
cdr3_aa: CATSSSRTLESYTF

v_call: TRBV28
d_call: NA
clone_size: few
j_call: TRBJ1-2
cdr3_nt: TGTGCCAGCAGTCCCCTTATGGGGGGCGCTCCTGATGGCTACACCTTC
cdr3_aa: CASSPLMGGAPDGYTF

v_call: TRBV29-1
d_call: NA
clone_size: medium-sized
j_call: TRBJ2-2
cdr3_nt: TGCAGCGTTTGGGACGGGAACACCGGGGAGCTGTTTTTT
cdr3_aa: CSVWDGNTGELFF

v_call: TRBV5-4
d_call: NA
clone_size: NA
j_call: TRBJ1-5
cdr3_nt: TGTGCCAGCAGCTTGTCCGGAGGCAATCAGCCCCAGCATTTT
cdr3_aa: CASSLSGGNQPQHF

v_call: TRBV19
d_call: TRBD1
clone_size: NA
j_call: TRBJ2-3
cdr3_nt: TGTGCCAGTAGCTCTATTGGACAGGCTGCAGATACGCAGTATTTT
cdr3_aa: CASSSIGQAADTQYF

v_call: TRBV19
d_call: NA
clone_size: NA
j_call: TRBJ2-7
cdr3_nt: TGTGCCAGTGACCCGGGGGACCAGTACGAGCAGTACTTC
cdr3_aa: CASDPGDQYEQYF

v_call: TRBV10-3
d_call: NA
clone_size: few
j_call: TRBJ1-5
cdr3_nt: TGTGCCATCAGTGTCATGACGGGACCTAGCAATCAGCCCCAGCATTTT
cdr3_aa: CAISVMTGPSNQPQHF

v_call: TRBV20-1
d_call: TRBD1
clone_size: few
j_call: TRBJ1-6
cdr3_nt: TGCAGTGCTAGGGACAGGGGCGTATATAATTCACCCCTCCACTTT
cdr3_aa: CSARDRGVYNSPLHF

v_call: TRBV7-2
d_call: NA
clone_size: NA
j_call: TRBJ1-6
cdr3_nt: TGTGCCAGCAGCTTAGACGGCGGATATAATTCACCCCTCCACTTT
cdr3_aa: CASSLDGGYNSPLHF

v_call: TRBV6-5
d_call: NA
clone_size: few
j_call: TRBJ1-6
cdr3_nt: TGTGCCAGCAGTTACGAGAGCTCCTATAATTCACCCCTCCACTTT
cdr3_aa: CASSYESSYNSPLHF

v_call: TRBV27
d_call: TRBD1
clone_size: NA
j_call: TRBJ1-2
cdr3_nt: TGTGCCAGCAGTCTATGGACAGGGTATGGCTACACCTTC
cdr3_aa: CASSLWTGYGYTF

v_call: TRBV7-2
d_call: NA
clone_size: few
j_call: TRBJ1-6
cdr3_nt: TGTGCCAGCAGCTTAGAGGGACTGGTATCACCCCTCCACTTT
cdr3_aa: CASSLEGLVSPLHF

v_call: TRBV6-6
d_call: NA
clone_size: large
j_call: TRBJ2-2
cdr3_nt: TGTGCCAGCAGTGACCGGACGGGAAGGGAAGTGTACACCGGGGAGCTGTTTTTT
cdr3_aa: CASSDRTGREVYTGELFF

v_call: TRBV12-3/TRBV12-4
d_call: NA
clone_size: NA
j_call: TRBJ2-1
cdr3_nt: TGTGCCAGCAGTTTTTCCGCAGGTTTCCATGAGCAGTTCTTC
cdr3_aa: CASSFSAGFHEQFF

v_call: TRBV6-4
d_call: NA
clone_size: NA
j_call: TRBJ1-1
cdr3_nt: TGTGCCAGCAGCAATGGGGCGGGAGAAGCTTTCTTT
cdr3_aa: CASSNGAGEAFF

v_call: TRBV7-2
d_call: NA
clone_size: few
j_call: TRBJ1-2
cdr3_nt: TGTGCCAGCAGCTCGCCGGGGTTCTATGGCTACACCTTC
cdr3_aa: CASSSPGFYGYTF

v_call: TRBV11-2
d_call: NA
clone_size: NA
j_call: TRBJ1-2
cdr3_nt: TGTGCCAGCAGCCCTACTTCGGGACTCTACTTC
cdr3_aa: CASSPTSGLYF

v_call: TRBV7-9
d_call: TRBD1
clone_size: NA
j_call: TRBJ2-1
cdr3_nt: TGTGCCAGCAGCCTAGGGACAGGGAGTGGAGGGGAGCAGTTCTTC
cdr3_aa: CASSLGTGSGGEQFF

v_call: TRBV27
d_call: NA
clone_size: NA
j_call: TRBJ2-7
cdr3_nt: TGTGCCAGCAGTTTAATGGATCGGACCTACGAGCAGTACTTC
cdr3_aa: CASSLMDRTYEQYF

v_call: TRBV21-1
d_call: NA
clone_size: NA
j_call: TRBJ1-2
cdr3_nt: TGTGCCAGCAGCCGGGGGGGGCAGTGGGATGGCTACACCTTC
cdr3_aa: CASSRGGQWDGYTF

v_call: TRBV20-1
d_call: TRBD1
clone_size: NA
j_call: TRBJ1-1
cdr3_nt: TGCAGTGCTCAGGACAGGGCTGTCGCTGAAGCTTTCTTT
cdr3_aa: CSAQDRAVAEAFF

v_call: TRBV11-1
d_call: NA
clone_size: NA
j_call: TRBJ1-4
cdr3_nt: TGTGCCAGCAGCATCCGGACAGTTGCAACTAATGAAAAACTGTTTTTT
cdr3_aa: CASSIRTVATNEKLFF